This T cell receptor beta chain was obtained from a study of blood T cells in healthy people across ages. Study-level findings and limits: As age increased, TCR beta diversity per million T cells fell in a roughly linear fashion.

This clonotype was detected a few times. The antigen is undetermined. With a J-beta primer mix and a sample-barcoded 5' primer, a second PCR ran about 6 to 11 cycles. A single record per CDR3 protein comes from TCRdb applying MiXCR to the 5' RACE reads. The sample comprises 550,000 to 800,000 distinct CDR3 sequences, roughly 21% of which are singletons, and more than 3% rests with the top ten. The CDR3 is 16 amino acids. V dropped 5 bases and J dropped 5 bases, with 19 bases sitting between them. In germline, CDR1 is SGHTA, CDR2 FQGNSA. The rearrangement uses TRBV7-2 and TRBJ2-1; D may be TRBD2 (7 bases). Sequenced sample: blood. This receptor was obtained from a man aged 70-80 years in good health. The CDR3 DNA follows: TGTGCCAGCAGCATCACAGGGAGGGGTACGGACAATGAGCAGTTCTTC. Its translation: CASSITGRGTDNEQFF.